The 19 T cell receptor beta chains presented below share a single source sample, sequenced in a study of shared clonotypes between healthy human individuals. The data were produced by immunoSEQ multiplex PCR, yet TCRdb's version contains in-frame clones alone and is incomplete. This sample carries fewer than 400,000 clones, around two thirds of them seen once, and the ten largest clones take about 9.3%. Sequenced: memory CD4+ T cells sorted from blood. Indicated subset: CD45RA-negative fraction. Receptors originate from a man aged 25 to 40 in good health.

This chain links TRBV5-8 with TRBJ2-6; D not certain. The V and J ends lost 4 bases and 0 bases respectively, with 11 bases between them. Germline V gene data show CDR1 as SGHTS and CDR2 as YDEGEE. The CDR3 is made up of 16 amino acids. This chain's CDR3 is CASSLTSHSGANVLTF. The CDR3 nucleotides read TGTGCCAGCAGCCTTACCAGCCACTCTGGGGCCAACGTCCTGACTTTC.

The V gene is TRBV7-2, the J gene TRBJ2-7; maybe TRBD2 (5 bases). V was clipped by 7 bases and J by 0 bases, with 10 bases between them. CDR3 length: 13 amino acids. Germline V gives CDR1 SGHTA, CDR2 FQGNSA. CDR3 protein: CASNWTDSYEQYF. The CDR3, as DNA: TGTGCCAGCAATTGGACTGACTCCTACGAGCAGTACTTC.

This rearrangement joins TRBV19 to TRBJ2-1; D may be TRBD2 (5 bases). Germline values: CDR1 LNHDA, CDR2 SQIVND (reference sequence). Deletions cut 7 bases from V and 1 base from J, with 11 bases between. The CDR3 runs 14 residues. CDR3 coding DNA: TGTGCCAGTAATTCGGGAAGGTCCTACAATGAGCAGTTCTTC. Its protein is CASNSGRSYNEQFF.

In nucleotides, the CDR3 is TGTGCCAGCAGCCAAGTGGGAGCGGCTTTCACCTACGAGCAGTACTTC. Protein sequence: CASSQVGAAFTYEQYF. V is TRBV14 and J is TRBJ2-7, with a possible D match to TRBD2 (5 bases). Deletions cut 1 base from V and 2 bases from J, with 15 bases between. Germline-derived CDR1 and CDR2 are SGHDN and FVKESK. This CDR3 has 16 residues.

The chain recombines TRBV7-9 with TRBJ2-2; 7 positions match TRBD1. This CDR3 contains 18 residues. Germline V gene lookup returns CDR1 SEHNR and CDR2 FQNEAQ (reference sequence). After removal of 8 bases from V and 6 bases from J, the junction contained 21 bases not matched to a gene. CDR3 in DNA: TGTGCCAGCGGCACGACGAAGGGGGCGAGAGAAAGGTCCGGGGAGCTGTTTTTT. It codes for CASGTTKGARERSGELFF.

DNA of the CDR3: TGTGCCAGCAGTCCGGGGCTAGCGACCTACAATGAGCAGTTCTTC. Encoded protein: CASSPGLATYNEQFF. The chain carries TRBV11-2 and TRBJ2-1, with D perhaps matching TRBD2 (6 bases). The CDR3 sequence is 15 residues long. Trimming cost V 6 bases and J 2 bases, with 14 bases left between them. CDR1 and CDR2 from the germline V gene are SGHAT and FQNNGV.

This clone was seen only once. This chain links TRBV5-1 with TRBJ2-3; D call uncertain. From germline, CDR1 is SGHRS and CDR2 YFSETQ. CDR3 length: 12 residues. With 1 base removed from V and 5 bases from J, the gap between germline ends came to 5 bases. In DNA, the CDR3 is TGCGCCAGCAGCTTGTGGGGAGATACGCAGTATTTT. This sequence encodes CASSLWGDTQYF. The variable domain in full, completed from reference TRBV5-1 and TRBJ2-3, reads KAGVTQTPRYLIKTRGQQVTLSCSPISGHRSVSWYQQTPGQGLQFLFEYFSETQRNKGNFPGRFSGRQFSNSRSEMNVSTLELGDSALYLCASSLWGDTQYFGPGTRLTVL.

V is TRBV6-4 and J is TRBJ1-2; 11 positions match TRBD1. V trimming: 6 bases; J trimming: 8 bases; junction bases outside the gene matches: 5. The CDR3 has 13 residues. The germline V gene has CDR1 MRHNA and CDR2 SNTAGT. This chain's CDR3 is CASSRDRGEGYTF. For the CDR3, the DNA is TGTGCCAGCAGCCGGGACAGGGGGGAAGGCTACACCTTC.

This clone was seen only once. The rearrangement joins TRBV20-1 to TRBJ2-7; D unresolved. The length of the CDR3 is 11 residues. V gave up 3 bases and J gave up 4 bases, with 7 bases separating them. In germline, CDR1 is DFQATT, CDR2 SNEGSKA (reference sequence). CDR3 DNA sequence: TGCAGTGCTAGTGCGAGGTACGAGCAGTACTTC. Protein: CSASARYEQYF.

The chain joins TRBV28 to TRBJ2-7, with D hard to call. Trimming took off 3 bases at V and 6 bases at J, with 12 bases between the two ends. In germline, CDR1 is MDHEN, CDR2 SYDVKM. The CDR3 is 13 residues long. The CDR3 reads CASSLAAHSEQYF. Here the CDR3 DNA reads TGTGCCAGCAGTTTGGCGGCCCATAGCGAGCAGTACTTC.

The chain employs TRBV28 and TRBJ2-5, with a weak D call TRBD1 (7 bases). This CDR3 comprises 15 residues. Germline loops: CDR1 MDHEN, CDR2 SYDVKM. V was clipped by 4 bases and J by 6 bases, with 18 bases between them. The CDR3: CASSSRGTVEKTQYF. CDR3 in DNA: TGTGCCAGCAGTTCCCGCGGGACAGTGGAGAAGACCCAGTACTTC.

A single count supports this clone. A much larger clone differs from this one at a single base, so this may be a read error. This sample also contains other DNA sequences that code for the same CDR3. This sequence joins TRBV7-2 and TRBJ2-7; D unclear. The germline CDR1 and CDR2 sequences are SGHTA and FQGNSA. The CDR3 runs 11 residues. V was clipped by 1 base and J by 5 bases, with 3 bases between them. CDR3 nucleotides: TGTGCCAGCAGCTTAGTCGACGAGCAGTACTTC. It translates to CASSLVDEQYF.

This clone was counted only a few times. The rearrangement links TRBV14 to TRBJ2-7, with D perhaps matching TRBD2 (6 bases). The CDR3 has 14 residues. Germline lookup yields CDR1 SGHDN and CDR2 FVKESK. V gave up 4 bases and J gave up 6 bases, with 16 bases separating them. Here the CDR3 reads CASSPRLGAAEQYF. CDR3 DNA: TGTGCCAGCAGCCCTCGACTAGGAGCAGCCGAGCAGTACTTC.

The table lists this clone with a few counts. The chain combines TRBV2 with TRBJ1-2, with D possibly matching TRBD1 (6 bases). The CDR3 is made up of 14 amino acids. V was cut by 3 bases and J by 2 bases, with 10 bases left in between. Germline CDR1 and CDR2: SNHLY and FYNNEI. CDR3 coding DNA: TGTGCCAGCAGTGATCACAGGGCCAACTATGGCTACACCTTC. It is translated as CASSDHRANYGYTF.

CDR3 sequence reads: CASRRTLSGGHNEQFF. The CDR3 coding sequence is TGCGCCAGCAGGAGGACGCTTTCGGGCGGCCACAATGAGCAGTTCTTC. V and J are TRBV5-1 and TRBJ2-1; no firm D call. The CDR3 is 16 amino acids. Looked up from germline, CDR1 is SGHRS and CDR2 is YFSETQ. Trimming removed 5 bases from V and 5 bases from J, with 20 bases in between.

The V gene is TRBV6-6, the J gene TRBJ2-5; D gene ambiguous. Germline CDR1 reads MNHNY; CDR2 reads SVGAGI (reference sequence). Deletions cut 0 bases from V and 4 bases from J, with 9 bases between. The CDR3 length is 14 residues. CDR3 in DNA: TGTGCCAGCAGTTACTCGATTCCTCCAGAGACCCAGTACTTC. It is translated as CASSYSIPPETQYF.

V is TRBV5-5 and J is TRBJ2-5, with D perhaps matching TRBD2 (6 bases). CDR1 is SGHKS and CDR2 is YYEKEE in the germline V gene (reference sequence). The ends were cut back, 0 bases at V and 5 bases at J, with 14 bases in the middle. CDR3 length equals 15 residues. CDR3 region: CASSLAGGVRETQYF. The CDR3 nucleotides are TGTGCCAGCAGCTTGGCCGGGGGAGTACGGGAGACCCAGTACTTC.

Only one count was recorded for this clone. This rearrangement joins TRBV27 to TRBJ1-2; TRBD1 aligns across 9 bases. Germline trimming cut 6 bases from V and 5 bases from J; bases unmatched to any gene: 13. The germline V gene encodes CDR1 MNHEY and CDR2 SMNVEV (reference sequence). This CDR3 region has 16 residues. The CDR3 loop reads CASRKTGGGGTYGYTF. Here the CDR3 DNA reads TGTGCCAGCAGGAAAACAGGGGGCGGAGGCACTTATGGCTACACCTTC.

This chain uses TRBV10-3 with TRBJ2-2; 12 bases are shared with TRBD2. CDR1 is ENHRY, CDR2 SYGVKD, per germline. The V and J ends lost 4 bases and 3 bases, in that order; junction bases with no gene match: 0. The CDR3 contains 15 residues. Here the CDR3 reads CAISGTSGDTGELFF. CDR3 coding DNA: TGTGCCATCAGTGGGACTAGCGGGGACACCGGGGAGCTGTTTTTT.